This T cell receptor (beta chain) emerged from a study of cytomegalovirus exposure and HLA in healthy donors. Notes on the study in general: Upon later analysis, TCR association rates were observed to vary by HLA locus, being highest for DRB1 and lowest for HLA-C.

This CDR3 has 14 residues. Germline V gives CDR1 SGDLS, CDR2 YYNGEE. V dropped 2 bases and J dropped 5 bases, with 11 bases sitting between them. Points on this clone: Its antigen is not known.

With 60 Vbeta and 13 Jbeta primers, the PCR was carried out. The method was immunoSEQ multiplex PCR; TCRdb's version includes in-frame clones alone and lacks a portion of them. The table lists approximately 210,000 clones, around four fifths of them singletons. The sequenced material came from PBMCs. This chain connects TRBV9 to TRBJ1-5; D remains ambiguous. The clonotype comes from a woman between 40 and 55 years old in good health and CMV-seronegative. The CDR3 loop reads CASSVDGLYQPQHF. The DNA for the CDR3 is TGTGCCAGCAGCGTCGACGGGTTATATCAGCCCCAGCATTTT.